The 19 T cell receptor beta chains below come from one sample, sequenced in a study of cytomegalovirus exposure and HLA in healthy donors. This PCR relied on a set of 60 Vbeta primers and 13 Jbeta primers. The protocol was immunoSEQ multiplex PCR, while the TCRdb copy is restricted to in-frame clones and leaves out a portion. Of around 82,000 clones in the sample, 60% to 85% were seen once. Sequencing input: PBMCs. The origin of the receptors is a male donor in good health and CMV-seropositive.

This sequence joins TRBV6-1 and TRBJ1-2; no clear D. The CDR3 consists of 13 residues. The V gene's germline CDR1 is MNHNS and CDR2 SASEGT. V was trimmed by 2 bases and J by 5 bases, leaving 9 bases between them. CDR3 loop: CASSESQDYGYTF. The CDR3 coding sequence is TGTGCCAGCAGTGAAAGTCAGGATTATGGCTACACCTTC.

V usage is TRBV19 and J usage is TRBJ2-1, with 10 bases that match TRBD1. The V and J ends lost 3 bases and 9 bases, in that order; junction bases with no gene match: 8. CDR1 and CDR2 from the germline V gene are LNHDA and SQIVND (reference sequence). CDR3 length: 15 amino acids. For the CDR3, the DNA is TGTGCCAGTAGTATCGGGGACAGGGGAAGTAGTGAGCAGTTCTTC. Encoded protein: CASSIGDRGSSEQFF.

The chain links TRBV4-1 to TRBJ2-7; 10 bases line up with TRBD2. V gave up 2 bases and J gave up 0 bases; unmatched junction bases: 13. This CDR3 has 19 residues. Germline loops: CDR1 MGHRA, CDR2 YSYEKL. CDR3 protein: CASSQSVAGGPTNSYEQYF. CDR3 nucleotide sequence: TGCGCCAGCAGCCAAAGTGTAGCGGGAGGTCCAACAAACTCCTACGAGCAGTACTTC.

The rearrangement uses TRBV6-4 and TRBJ2-3; tentative D call: TRBD1 (5 bases). V was trimmed by 4 bases and J by 1 base, leaving 9 bases between them. The CDR3 extends over 14 amino acids. Germline CDR1 is MRHNA and CDR2 is SNTAGT. CDR3 nucleotide sequence: TGTGCCAGCAGTGTGGGGCTAGGCACAGATACGCAGTATTTT. Its protein is CASSVGLGTDTQYF.

The CDR3 DNA follows: TGTGCCAGCAGTTCCCCGGTATCCAACGAGCAGTACTTC. It is translated as CASSSPVSNEQYF. This chain uses TRBV6-5 with TRBJ2-7, with D unclear. Germline CDR1 is MNHEY and CDR2 is SVGAGI. V was shortened by 4 bases and J by 5 bases, with 12 bases between the two germline ends. The CDR3 extends over 13 amino acids.

The chain recombines TRBV5-6 with TRBJ2-3, with 10 bases lining up with TRBD1. Germline CDR1 reads SGHDT; CDR2 reads YYEEEE. V gave up 0 bases and J gave up 5 bases; unmatched junction bases: 3. The CDR3 consists of 15 residues. The CDR3 nucleotides are TGTGCCAGCAGCTTGGATGACAGGGGGCGAGATACGCAGTATTTT. Amino acids: CASSLDDRGRDTQYF.

A single count supports this clone. The chain is built from TRBV29-1 and TRBJ2-2; weak D call: TRBD2 (6 bases). The V end lost 5 bases, the J end lost 6 bases, and 10 bases lay between the germline ends. The CDR3 is 12 residues long. Per germline, CDR1 SQVTM and CDR2 ANQGSEA. The CDR3 sequence: CSVLRGSGELFF. CDR3 sequence (DNA): TGCAGCGTTCTTCGGGGGTCCGGGGAGCTGTTTTTT.

The rearrangement joins TRBV7-2 to TRBJ2-2; D is uncertain. CDR1 is SGHTA, CDR2 FQGNSA, per germline. This CDR3 has 14 amino acids. Trimming removed 5 bases from V and 3 bases from J, with 10 bases in between. CDR3 sequence reads: CASSQTYDTGELFF. Here the CDR3 DNA reads TGTGCCAGCAGCCAAACCTATGACACCGGGGAGCTGTTTTTT. The whole variable domain, remainder taken from reference TRBV7-2 and TRBJ2-2, is GAGVSQSPSNKVTEKGKDVELRCDPISGHTALYWYRQSLGQGLEFLIYFQGNSAPDKSGLPSDRFSAERTGGSVSTLTIQRTQQEDSAVYLCASSQTYDTGELFFGEGSRLTVL.

In this sample, this clone is medium-sized (0.01 to 0.1%). In nucleotides, the CDR3 is TGTGCCAGCAGGGGACAGGGTAACTACGACGCTGAAGCTTTCTTT. As protein: CASRGQGNYDAEAFF. V is TRBV25-1 and J is TRBJ1-1; 9 positions match TRBD1. CDR3 size: 15 residues. CDR1 is MGHDK and CDR2 is SYGVNS in the germline V gene. Trimming cost V 6 bases and J 6 bases; bases outside gene matches: 11.

The chain links TRBV5-1 to TRBJ2-1, with D possibly TRBD1 on 5 matching bases. Germline CDR1 is SGHRS and CDR2 is YFSETQ. This CDR3 comprises 16 residues. V was clipped by 4 bases and J by 7 bases, with 21 bases between them. The CDR3 nucleotides are TGCGCCAGCAGCCGTTCCAGGGTGGACACACAGAATGAGCAGTTCTTC. It codes for CASSRSRVDTQNEQFF.

In this sample, this clone turned up a few times. V usage is TRBV4-1 and J usage is TRBJ2-6; D is uncertain. There are 15 residues in the CDR3. Germline V gives CDR1 MGHRA, CDR2 YSYEKL. Trimming removed 0 bases from V and 1 base from J, with 4 bases in between. The CDR3 loop reads CASSQDLSGANVLTF. Written as DNA, the CDR3 is TGCGCCAGCAGCCAAGATCTATCTGGGGCCAACGTCCTGACTTTC.

The chain couples TRBV6-5 to TRBJ2-5, with TRBD2 identical over 10 bases. The J call may be incorrect, as the DNA end agrees better with TRBJ2-7. This CDR3 contains 14 residues. In germline, CDR1 is MNHEY, CDR2 SVGAGI. For the CDR3, the DNA is TGTGCCAGCAGTTATAGCCTAGCGGGAGCCGAGCAGTACTTC. This codes for CASSYSLAGAEQYF.

This clone was counted a single time. The V and J genes are TRBV6-6 and TRBJ2-2; 7 bases fit TRBD2. CDR3 length equals 16 residues. V shed 6 bases, J shed 4 bases, and the junction held 11 bases outside the gene matches. Germline V CDR1 and CDR2: MNHNY, SVGAGI (reference sequence). The CDR3 DNA is TGTGCCAGCAGCCCTCCCGGGGGGAGTGGCACCGGGGAGCTGTTTTTT. Translation gives CASSPPGGSGTGELFF.

The sample holds one count of this clone. This chain links TRBV28 with TRBJ2-3, with 8 positions matching TRBD2. V was clipped by 4 bases and J by 5 bases; unmatched bases: 14. From germline, CDR1 is MDHEN and CDR2 SYDVKM. This CDR3 spans 17 amino acids. The CDR3 loop is CASSYPRAGAPKDTQYF. CDR3 DNA: TGTGCCAGCAGTTACCCCAGAGCGGGGGCCCCCAAAGATACGCAGTATTTT.

The chain links TRBV25-1 to TRBJ2-7; TRBD2 matches 9 bases. Germline loops: CDR1 MGHDK, CDR2 SYGVNS. The CDR3 totals 14 residues. The trim removed 4 bases at V and 6 bases at J, leaving 7 bases unmatched. CDR3 in amino acids: CASSGRRGGSEQYF. CDR3 nucleotide sequence: TGTGCCAGCAGTGGGAGGCGGGGGGGGAGCGAGCAGTACTTC.

The rearrangement uses TRBV11-3 and TRBJ2-1; unclear D gene. Germline V gene data show CDR1 as SGHNT and CDR2 as YENEEA. CDR3 length: 14 amino acids. The V end lost 5 bases, the J end lost 4 bases, and 12 bases lay between the germline ends. This CDR3 reads CASSPPGPYNEQFF. As DNA, the CDR3 is TGTGCCAGCAGCCCCCCGGGTCCTTACAATGAGCAGTTCTTC.

The CDR3 DNA follows: TGTGCCAGCAGTCCCCTTAGCGGGAGGTCTGAGCAGTTCTTC. It translates to CASSPLSGRSEQFF. V usage is TRBV6-5 and J usage is TRBJ2-1, with 10 bases matching TRBD2. CDR1 MNHEY and CDR2 SVGAGI come from the germline V gene. This CDR3 spans 14 amino acids. V lost 5 bases, J lost 9 bases, and 7 bases stayed unmatched.

This chain connects TRBV5-1 to TRBJ2-7; 12 nucleotides align to TRBD1. The CDR3 has 14 residues. The V and J ends lost 5 bases and 7 bases, in that order; junction bases with no gene match: 7. The germline V gene encodes CDR1 SGHRS and CDR2 YFSETQ. The CDR3 here is CASRTGTGGWEQYF. DNA of the CDR3: TGCGCCAGCAGAACCGGGACAGGGGGCTGGGAGCAGTACTTC.

The chain links TRBV27 to TRBJ1-5; D gene uncertain. Per germline, CDR1 MNHEY and CDR2 SMNVEV (reference sequence). V dropped 8 bases and J dropped 0 bases, with 11 bases sitting between them. This CDR3 comprises 14 residues. This CDR3 reads CASAEANSNQPQHF. The CDR3 coding sequence is TGTGCCAGCGCGGAGGCCAATAGCAATCAGCCCCAGCATTTT.